These 14 T cell receptor beta chains were all obtained from the same sample, sequenced in a study of HIV-infected patients and healthy controls. Around 530 ng RNA was reverse transcribed with alpha and beta constant-region primers. Separate chain-specific third strand synthesis with multiplexing indices produced the alpha and beta libraries. TCRdb redid the calling of the 5' RACE reads with MiXCR, one entry per CDR3 protein. This table has about 5,500 distinct CDR3 sequences, around 9% appearing once. Antiretroviral therapy had run roughly three months, about 14 weeks, before follow-up blood collection. No cell fractionation was done, so the repertoire covers all unsorted peripheral blood T cells. The specimen was blood, collected during antiretroviral therapy. The receptors stem from an adult with HIV infection.

This clonotype was counted at least ten times. The CDR3 loop reads CASSPWAGGWAFF. The CDR3 bases are TGTGCCAGCAGTCCCTGGGCAGGGGGCTGGGCTTTCTTT. The chain joins TRBV6-5 to TRBJ1-1; TRBD1 matches at 8 bases. Germline loops: CDR1 MNHEY, CDR2 SVGAGI. V gave up 5 bases and J gave up 11 bases; unmatched junction bases: 10. CDR3 length equals 13 residues.

This clonotype was found many times. The J gene is TRBJ2-1, the V gene TRBV6-5; TRBD2 matches at 10 bases. Germline-derived CDR1 and CDR2 are MNHEY and SVGAGI. V lost 0 bases, J lost 8 bases, and 4 bases stayed unmatched. The CDR3 sequence is 15 residues long. DNA for the CDR3: TGTGCCAGCAGTTACTCCACTAGCGGGGTCGATGAGCAGTTCTTC. Translation gives CASSYSTSGVDEQFF.

This clonotype was picked up many times. The chain carries TRBV7-9 and TRBJ1-4; 7 bases fit TRBD1. CDR3 length equals 16 residues. In germline, CDR1 is SEHNR, CDR2 FQNEAQ (reference sequence). J lost 0 bases, V lost 5 bases, and 6 bases had no gene match. The CDR3 protein is CASSLGTVATNEKLFF. CDR3 sequence (DNA): TGTGCCAGCAGCCTTGGGACAGTTGCAACTAATGAAAAACTGTTTTTT.

The V and J genes are TRBV3-1 and TRBJ1-2, with 7 positions matching TRBD1. Germline V lookup: CDR1 LGHDT, CDR2 YNNKEL (reference sequence). Trimming at V came to 6 bases and at J to 0 bases, leaving 10 bases not matched to a gene. The CDR3 extends over 16 amino acids. This CDR3 is CASSQGGGIPNYGYTF. The CDR3 region has the DNA TGTGCCAGCAGTCAGGGGGGAGGGATACCTAACTATGGCTACACCTTC.

Judged by abundance, this clonotype is medium-sized. The chain couples TRBV5-1 to TRBJ2-7, with 8 positions matching TRBD1. This CDR3 has 14 amino acids. V dropped 4 bases and J dropped 3; count of bases not matched to a gene: 6. Germline V gene data show CDR1 as SGHRS and CDR2 as YFSETQ. The CDR3 DNA is TGCGCCAGCAGCGCGCGACAGGGGAACTACGAGCAGTACTTC. This encodes CASSARQGNYEQYF.

The sample holds many counts of this clonotype. The gene calls are TRBV10-3 and TRBJ1-6; D gene ambiguous. CDR3 length: 13 residues. Germline loops: CDR1 ENHRY, CDR2 SYGVKD. V lost 0 bases, J lost 10 bases, and 7 bases lay in between. This CDR3 is CAISESPQSPLHF. The DNA of the CDR3 is TGTGCCATCAGTGAGTCTCCACAATCACCCCTCCACTTT.

This clonotype was seen only once. The V and J genes are TRBV4-2 and TRBJ1-5; TRBD1 might be the D (6 bases). The CDR3 is made up of 16 amino acids. Deletions cut 0 bases from V and 2 bases from J, with 11 bases between. CDR1 LGHNA and CDR2 YNFKEQ come from the germline V gene. This CDR3 is CASSQEGGVGNQPQHF. DNA of the CDR3: TGTGCCAGCAGCCAAGAAGGGGGGGTTGGCAATCAGCCCCAGCATTTT.

By sample fraction, this clonotype is medium-sized (0.01 to 0.1%). The rearrangement links TRBV11-2 to TRBJ2-7, with TRBD2 matching 8 bases. CDR3 length equals 15 residues. Unmatched junction bases numbered 9, after V lost 5 bases and J lost 3 bases. Germline-derived CDR1 and CDR2 are SGHAT and FQNNGV. CDR3 sequence reads: CASSPDRRGVYEQYF. The CDR3 nucleotides read TGTGCCAGCAGCCCCGACCGGCGGGGGGTCTACGAGCAGTACTTC.

This clonotype is deemed medium-sized. The chain uses TRBV7-2 and TRBJ2-5; D might be TRBD1 (5 bases). V lost 5 bases, J lost 2 bases, and 12 bases lay in between. Per germline, CDR1 SGHTA and CDR2 FQGNSA. The CDR3 sequence is 14 residues long. As DNA, the CDR3 is TGTGCCAGCAGCCGTGGACACGTTCAAGAGACCCAGTACTTC. This codes for CASSRGHVQETQYF. Supplemented by reference TRBV7-2 and TRBJ2-5, the full variable domain reads GAGVSQSPSNKVTEKGKDVELRCDPISGHTALYWYRQSLGQGLEFLIYFQGNSAPDKSGLPSDRFSAERTGGSVSTLTIQRTQQEDSAVYLCASSRGHVQETQYFGPGTRLLVL.

The chain carries TRBV4-2 and TRBJ2-3; 12 nucleotides match TRBD2. The CDR3 is 16 amino acids. Germline lookup yields CDR1 LGHNA and CDR2 YNFKEQ. Trimming removed 4 bases from V and 2 bases from J; junction bases left unmatched: 4. CDR3 coding DNA: TGTGCCAGCAGCCCCGGGACTAGCGGGTCCACAGATACGCAGTATTTT. This codes for CASSPGTSGSTDTQYF.

This clonotype was picked up many times. J is TRBJ2-3 and V is TRBV6-2 or TRBV6-3, with D perhaps being TRBD1 or TRBD2 (5 bases each). The ends were cut back, 3 bases at V and 2 bases at J, with 12 bases in the middle. Germline loops: CDR1 MNHEY, CDR2 SVGEGT. This CDR3 region has 15 residues. The CDR3 DNA follows: TGTGCCAGCAGTTATGGGGACGGTGACACAGATACGCAGTATTTT. This encodes CASSYGDGDTDTQYF.

This clonotype was counted many times. V usage is TRBV6-1 and J usage is TRBJ2-3; 7 positions agree with TRBD1. Germline lookup yields CDR1 MNHNS and CDR2 SASEGT. The CDR3 is made up of 15 amino acids. Trimming took 3 bases from V and 5 from J; bases not matched to a gene: 8. The CDR3 region has the DNA TGTGCCAGCAGTGATGGTCGACAGGGAATAGATACGCAGTATTTT. Translated, it gives CASSDGRQGIDTQYF.

In this sample, this clonotype is large. The chain has TRBV11-2 and TRBJ2-2; D possibly corresponds to TRBD2 (6 bases). V lost 4 bases and J 1 base, leaving 7 bases between the germline ends. There are 14 residues in the CDR3. Per germline, CDR1 SGHAT and CDR2 FQNNGV. Here the CDR3 reads CASSSGRNTGELFF. CDR3 in DNA: TGTGCCAGCAGCTCCGGGAGGAACACCGGGGAGCTGTTTTTT.

This clonotype ranks as medium-sized. DNA of the CDR3: TGTGCCAGCAGACCTGGACTAGCAGGGACCCAGTACTTC. The encoded protein is CASRPGLAGTQYF. The chain links TRBV6-2 or TRBV6-3 to TRBJ2-5; 8 nucleotides agree with TRBD2. There are 13 residues in the CDR3. CDR1 MNHEY and CDR2 SVGEGT come from the germline V gene. The V and J ends lost 6 bases and 7 bases, in that order; junction bases with no gene match: 7.